These T cell receptor beta chains were read from a single sample in a study of cytomegalovirus exposure and HLA in healthy donors. Sequenced by immunoSEQ multiplex PCR; TCRdb stores in-frame clones only, minus some. The sample lists some 86,000 clones, 90% to 95% occurring once. The sequencing sample was made of PBMCs. The receptors come from a woman aged 30 to 39 in good health and CMV-seronegative. Both conserved end residues are part of each CDR3. A D gene is named only where the DNA matches it firmly. Some rows mark clone size as missing; the rest say once, few, many or name a class of expanded clone.

j_call d_call v_call clone_size cdr3_nt cdr3_aa
TRBJ2-3 - TRBV6-6 once TGTGCCAGCAGTTACGCGGCTCAGCGGGCAGTTACGCAGTATTTT CASSYAAQRAVTQYF
TRBJ2-7 TRBD1 TRBV7-2 - TGTGCCAGCAGCGTTGACAGGGGGCGCGGGTACGAGCAGTACTTC CASSVDRGRGYEQYF
TRBJ2-6 - TRBV15 - TGTGCCACCAGCAGAGATTCGGCAGGGTGGAGCTCTGGGGCCAACGTCCTGACTTTC CATSRDSAGWSSGANVLTF
TRBJ1-2 - TRBV5-4 - TGTGCCAGCAGCTGGGGAGTGCTTGGGGACTATGGCTACACCTTC CASSWGVLGDYGYTF
TRBJ2-7 TRBD1 TRBV7-6 - TGTGCCAGCAGCCCGGGCGGGACAGGGGTCTTCGAGCAGTACTTC CASSPGGTGVFEQYF
TRBJ1-2 TRBD1 TRBV9 once TGTGCCAGCAGCGCATTGGACAGGGCGAACGGCTACACCTTC CASSALDRANGYTF
TRBJ2-3 - TRBV7-2 - TGTGCCAGCCTCTGGGGGGATCGCACAGATACGCAGTATTTT CASLWGDRTDTQYF
TRBJ2-7 - TRBV7-2 - TGTGCCAGCAGCTTAATGGCAGGGACCTACGAGCAGTACTTC CASSLMAGTYEQYF
TRBJ2-7 - TRBV19 - TGTGCCAGTAGTACTGTATGGTTGACCGCAATACAGGGTCAGTACTTC CASSTVWLTAIQGQYF
TRBJ2-6 - TRBV6-1 - TGTGCCAGCAGTGCCCACGGGTCCTCCTCTGGGGCCAACGTCCTGACTTTC CASSAHGSSSGANVLTF
TRBJ1-3 - TRBV29-1 - TGCAGCGTTGTTCACAGCTCTGGAAACACCATATATTTT CSVVHSSGNTIYF
TRBJ2-1 - TRBV4-1 once TGCGCCAGCAGCCAACCGCTCGACCGGGACAACAATGAGCAGTTCTTC CASSQPLDRDNNEQFF
TRBJ1-1 TRBD1 TRBV5-4 once TGTGCCAGCAGCTTGGACAGGGGGGGGACTGAAGCTTTCTTT CASSLDRGGTEAFF
TRBJ1-6 - TRBV19 - TGTGCCAGTAGTATCCTCGGGGGGCGATCACCCCTCCACTTT CASSILGGRSPLHF